This T cell receptor (beta chain) is drawn from a study of T-cell reconstitution after alpha-beta-depleted transplantation in children. Unique molecular identifiers were incorporated when the TCRbeta library was constructed. TCRdb reprocessed the PCR reads with MiXCR, giving one entry per CDR3 protein. Here the sample spans roughly 590,000 distinct CDR3 sequences, around 17% being singletons. This clonotype was counted many times. Germline V gives CDR1 DFQATT, CDR2 SNEGSKA (reference sequence). There are 13 residues in the CDR3. V lost 3 bases, J lost 2 bases, and 10 bases lay in between. The clonotype was recovered from a human donor who donated a stem cell graft to a child with acute myeloid leukemia. The chain uses TRBV20-1 and TRBJ1-2, with D perhaps matching TRBD1 (6 bases). The input for sequencing was PBMCs from the stem cell graft donor, taken from the stem cell graft. CDR3 DNA sequence: TGCAGTGCTAGCTTACAGGGAAACTATGGCTACACCTTC. This gives the protein CSASLQGNYGYTF.